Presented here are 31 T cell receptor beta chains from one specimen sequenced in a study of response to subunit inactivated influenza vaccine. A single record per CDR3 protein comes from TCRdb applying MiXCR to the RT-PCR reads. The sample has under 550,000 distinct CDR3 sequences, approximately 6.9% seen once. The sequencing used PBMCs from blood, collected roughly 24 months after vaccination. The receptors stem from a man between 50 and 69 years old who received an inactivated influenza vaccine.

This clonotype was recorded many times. CDR3 residues: CASTQGDPSYEQYF. CDR3 nucleotides: TGTGCCAGCACCCAGGGGGACCCATCCTACGAGCAGTACTTC. The chain employs TRBV6-2 or TRBV6-3 and TRBJ2-7, with 7 bases lining up with TRBD1. CDR3 length: 14 amino acids. The ends lost 7 bases at V and 1 base at J; junction bases unmatched: 7. CDR1 MNHEY and CDR2 SVGEGT come from the germline V gene.

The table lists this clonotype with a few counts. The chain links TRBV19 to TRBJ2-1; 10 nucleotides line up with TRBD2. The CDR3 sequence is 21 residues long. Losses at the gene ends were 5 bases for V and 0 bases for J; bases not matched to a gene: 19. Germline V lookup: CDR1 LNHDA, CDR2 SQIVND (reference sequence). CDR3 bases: TGTGCCAGTAGTGGGGAAGGGATTCCGGGACTAGCGAAGAGCTCCTACAATGAGCAGTTCTTC. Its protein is CASSGEGIPGLAKSSYNEQFF.

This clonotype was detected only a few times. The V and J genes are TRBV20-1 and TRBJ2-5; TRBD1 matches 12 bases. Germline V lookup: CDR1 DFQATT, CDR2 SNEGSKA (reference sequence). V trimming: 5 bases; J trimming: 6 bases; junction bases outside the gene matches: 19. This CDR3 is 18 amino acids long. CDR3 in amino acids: CSAFTGTGGRVQGKTQYF. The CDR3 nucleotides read TGCAGTGCTTTTACCGGGACAGGGGGCCGAGTTCAGGGGAAGACCCAGTACTTC.

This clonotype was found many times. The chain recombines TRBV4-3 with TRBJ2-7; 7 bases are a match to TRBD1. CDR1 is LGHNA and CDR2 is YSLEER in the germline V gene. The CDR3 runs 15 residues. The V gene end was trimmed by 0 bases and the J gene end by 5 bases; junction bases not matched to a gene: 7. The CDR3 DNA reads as TGCGCCAGCAGCCAAGACGGACAGGTACACGACGAGCAGTACTTC. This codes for CASSQDGQVHDEQYF.

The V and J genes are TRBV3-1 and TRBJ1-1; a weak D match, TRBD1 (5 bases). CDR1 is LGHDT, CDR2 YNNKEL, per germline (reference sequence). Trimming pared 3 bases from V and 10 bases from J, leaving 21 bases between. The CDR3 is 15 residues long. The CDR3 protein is CASSQAESPQRGAFF. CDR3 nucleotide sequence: TGTGCCAGCAGCCAGGCGGAGAGTCCTCAGAGGGGAGCTTTCTTT.

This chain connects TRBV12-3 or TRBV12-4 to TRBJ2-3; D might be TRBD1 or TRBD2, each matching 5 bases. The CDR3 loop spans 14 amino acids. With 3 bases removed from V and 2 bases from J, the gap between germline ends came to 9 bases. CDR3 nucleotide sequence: TGTGCCAGCAGTTTCGGGGCTTCCACAGATACGCAGTATTTT. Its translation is CASSFGASTDTQYF.

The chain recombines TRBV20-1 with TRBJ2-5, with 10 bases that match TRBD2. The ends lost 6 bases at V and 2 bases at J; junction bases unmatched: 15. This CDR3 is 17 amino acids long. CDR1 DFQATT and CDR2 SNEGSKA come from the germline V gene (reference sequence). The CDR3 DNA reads TGCAGTGCAAACTGGGGGGGAGCGGGGGGGATTCAAGAGACCCAGTACTTC. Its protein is CSANWGGAGGIQETQYF.

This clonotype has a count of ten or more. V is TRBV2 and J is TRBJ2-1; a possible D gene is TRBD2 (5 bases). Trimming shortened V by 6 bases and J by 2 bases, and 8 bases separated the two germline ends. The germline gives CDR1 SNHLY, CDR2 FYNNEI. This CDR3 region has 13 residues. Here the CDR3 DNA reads TGTGCCAGCAGGAGCGGAGCCTACAATGAGCAGTTCTTC. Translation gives CASRSGAYNEQFF.

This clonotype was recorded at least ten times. The CDR3 sequence is CASSRDRGGQYF. The DNA of the CDR3 is TGTGCCAGCAGCCGGGACAGGGGGGGTCAGTATTTT. The V gene is TRBV7-2, the J gene TRBJ2-3, with 11 bases aligning to TRBD1. CDR1 is SGHTA and CDR2 is FQGNSA in the germline V gene. This CDR3 spans 12 amino acids. V shed 5 bases, J shed 12 bases, and the junction held 4 bases outside the gene matches.

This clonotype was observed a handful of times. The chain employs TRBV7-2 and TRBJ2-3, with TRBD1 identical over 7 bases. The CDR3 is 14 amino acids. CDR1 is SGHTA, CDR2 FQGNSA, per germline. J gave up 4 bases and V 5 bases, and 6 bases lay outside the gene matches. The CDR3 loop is CASSLRDRPDTQYF. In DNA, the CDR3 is TGTGCCAGCAGCCTCCGGGACAGACCAGATACGCAGTATTTT.

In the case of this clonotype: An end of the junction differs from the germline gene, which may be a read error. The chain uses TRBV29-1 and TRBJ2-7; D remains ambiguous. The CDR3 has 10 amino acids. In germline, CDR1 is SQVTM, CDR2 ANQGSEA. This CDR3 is CSVKEPEQYF. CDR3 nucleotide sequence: TGCAGCGTTAAAGAGCCCGAGCAGTACTTC.

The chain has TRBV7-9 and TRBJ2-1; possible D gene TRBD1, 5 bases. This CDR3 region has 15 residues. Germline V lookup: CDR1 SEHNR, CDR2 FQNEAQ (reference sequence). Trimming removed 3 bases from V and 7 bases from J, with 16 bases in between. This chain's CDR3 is CASSFTRETKNEQFF. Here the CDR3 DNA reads TGTGCCAGCAGCTTTACCAGGGAAACTAAGAATGAGCAGTTCTTC.

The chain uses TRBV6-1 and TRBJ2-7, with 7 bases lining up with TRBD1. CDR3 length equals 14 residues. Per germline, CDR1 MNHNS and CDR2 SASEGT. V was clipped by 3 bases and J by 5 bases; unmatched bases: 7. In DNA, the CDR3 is TGTGCCAGCAGTGAGCAGGGGGTCATCAACGAGCAGTACTTC. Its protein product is CASSEQGVINEQYF.

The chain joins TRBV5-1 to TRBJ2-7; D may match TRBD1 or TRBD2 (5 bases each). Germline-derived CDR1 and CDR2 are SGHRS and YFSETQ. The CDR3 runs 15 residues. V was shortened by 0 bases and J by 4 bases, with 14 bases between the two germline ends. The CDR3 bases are TGCGCCAGCAGCTTGGCTGGGGGAGAGGCATACGAGCAGTACTTC. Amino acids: CASSLAGGEAYEQYF.

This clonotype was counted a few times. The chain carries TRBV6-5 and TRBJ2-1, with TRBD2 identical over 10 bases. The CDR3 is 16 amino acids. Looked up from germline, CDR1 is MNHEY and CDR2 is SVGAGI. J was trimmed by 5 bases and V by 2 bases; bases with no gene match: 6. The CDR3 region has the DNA TGTGCCAGCAGTTACGGAGGACTAGCGGATAACAATGAGCAGTTCTTC. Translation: CASSYGGLADNNEQFF.

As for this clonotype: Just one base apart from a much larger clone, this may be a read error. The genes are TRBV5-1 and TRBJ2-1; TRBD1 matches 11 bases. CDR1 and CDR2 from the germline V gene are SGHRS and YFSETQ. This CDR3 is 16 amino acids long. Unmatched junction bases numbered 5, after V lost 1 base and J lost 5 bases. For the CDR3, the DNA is TGCGCCAGCAGCTTGACCGGGACAGGGGGTAACAATGAGCAGTTCTTC. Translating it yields CASSLTGTGGNNEQFF.

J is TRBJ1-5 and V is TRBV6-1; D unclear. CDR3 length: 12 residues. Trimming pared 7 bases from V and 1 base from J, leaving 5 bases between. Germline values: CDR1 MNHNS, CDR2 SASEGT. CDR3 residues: CASTQSNQPQHF. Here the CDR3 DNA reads TGTGCCAGCACGCAGAGCAATCAGCCCCAGCATTTT.

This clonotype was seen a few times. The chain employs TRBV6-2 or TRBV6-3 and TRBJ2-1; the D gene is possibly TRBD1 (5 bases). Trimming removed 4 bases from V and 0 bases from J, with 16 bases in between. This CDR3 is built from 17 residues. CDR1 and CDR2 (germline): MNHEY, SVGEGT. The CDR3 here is CASSLVGRGSSYNEQFF. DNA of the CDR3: TGTGCCAGCAGTTTAGTGGGGCGCGGTAGCTCCTACAATGAGCAGTTCTTC.

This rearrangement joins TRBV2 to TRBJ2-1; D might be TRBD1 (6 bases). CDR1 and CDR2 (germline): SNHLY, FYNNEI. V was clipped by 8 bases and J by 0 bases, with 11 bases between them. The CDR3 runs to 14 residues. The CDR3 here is CASDGTLSYNEQFF. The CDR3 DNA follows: TGTGCCAGCGATGGGACACTCTCCTACAATGAGCAGTTCTTC.

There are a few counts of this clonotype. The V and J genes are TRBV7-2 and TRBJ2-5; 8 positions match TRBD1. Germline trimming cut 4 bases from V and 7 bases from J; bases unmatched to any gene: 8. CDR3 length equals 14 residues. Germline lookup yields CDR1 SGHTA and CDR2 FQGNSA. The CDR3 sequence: CASSSHGQGGTQYF. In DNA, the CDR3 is TGTGCCAGCAGCTCGCACGGACAGGGCGGGACCCAGTACTTC.

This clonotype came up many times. The CDR3 protein is CASSIPGRPEQYF. The CDR3 region has the DNA TGTGCCAGTAGTATTCCTGGACGCCCAGAGCAGTACTTC. The chain employs TRBV19 and TRBJ2-7; D gene unclear. This CDR3 has 13 residues. The V end lost 3 bases, the J end lost 7 bases, and 13 bases lay between the germline ends. Germline loops: CDR1 LNHDA, CDR2 SQIVND (reference sequence).

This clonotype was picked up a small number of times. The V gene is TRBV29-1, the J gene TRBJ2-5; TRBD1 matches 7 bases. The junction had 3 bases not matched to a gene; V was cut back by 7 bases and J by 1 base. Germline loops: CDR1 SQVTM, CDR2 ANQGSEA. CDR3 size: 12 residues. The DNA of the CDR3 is TGCAGCGCATACAGGGGCCAAGAGACCCAGTACTTC. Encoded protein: CSAYRGQETQYF.

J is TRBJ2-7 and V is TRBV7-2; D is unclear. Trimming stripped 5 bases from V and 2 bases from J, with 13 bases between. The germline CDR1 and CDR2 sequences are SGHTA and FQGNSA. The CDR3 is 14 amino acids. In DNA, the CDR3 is TGTGCCAGCAGCATCCACGGCAGGCCCTACGAGCAGTACTTC. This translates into CASSIHGRPYEQYF.

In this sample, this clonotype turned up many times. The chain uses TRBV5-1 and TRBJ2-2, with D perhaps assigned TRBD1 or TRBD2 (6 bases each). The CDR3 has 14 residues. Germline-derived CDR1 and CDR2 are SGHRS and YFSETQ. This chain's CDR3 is CATPSGASTGELFF. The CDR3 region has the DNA TGCGCAACCCCCTCGGGGGCAAGCACCGGGGAGCTGTTTTTT.

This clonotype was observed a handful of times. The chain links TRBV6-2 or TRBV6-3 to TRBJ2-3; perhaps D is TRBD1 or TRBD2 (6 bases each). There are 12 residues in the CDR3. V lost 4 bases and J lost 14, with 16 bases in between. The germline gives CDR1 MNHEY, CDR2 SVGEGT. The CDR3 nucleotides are TGTGCCAGCAGTTGGGGGGCCCTTCAACCGTATTTT. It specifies CASSWGALQPYF.

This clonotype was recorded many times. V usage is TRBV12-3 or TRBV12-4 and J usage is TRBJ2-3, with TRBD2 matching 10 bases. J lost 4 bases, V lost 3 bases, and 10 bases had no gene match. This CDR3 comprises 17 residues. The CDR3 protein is CASSFRWGLALADTQYF. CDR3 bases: TGTGCCAGCAGTTTTCGCTGGGGACTAGCGCTCGCAGATACGCAGTATTTT.

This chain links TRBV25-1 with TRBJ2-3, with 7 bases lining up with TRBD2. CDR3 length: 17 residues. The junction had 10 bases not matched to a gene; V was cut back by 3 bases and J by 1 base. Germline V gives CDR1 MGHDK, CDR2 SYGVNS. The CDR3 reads CASSDHSSGYRTDTQYF. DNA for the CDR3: TGTGCCAGCAGTGATCACTCTAGCGGTTATCGCACAGATACGCAGTATTTT.

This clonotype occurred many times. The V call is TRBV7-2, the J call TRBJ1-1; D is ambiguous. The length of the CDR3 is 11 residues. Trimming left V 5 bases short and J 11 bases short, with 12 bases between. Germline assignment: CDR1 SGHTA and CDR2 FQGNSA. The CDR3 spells CASSLTAMAFF. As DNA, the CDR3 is TGTGCCAGCAGCCTGACGGCTATGGCTTTCTTT.

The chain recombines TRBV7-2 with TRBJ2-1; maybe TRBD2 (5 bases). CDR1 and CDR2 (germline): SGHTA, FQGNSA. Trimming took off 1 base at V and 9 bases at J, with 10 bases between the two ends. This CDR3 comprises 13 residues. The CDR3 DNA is TGTGCCAGCAGCTTAGGGCTAGCTCGTGAGCAGTTCTTC. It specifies CASSLGLAREQFF.

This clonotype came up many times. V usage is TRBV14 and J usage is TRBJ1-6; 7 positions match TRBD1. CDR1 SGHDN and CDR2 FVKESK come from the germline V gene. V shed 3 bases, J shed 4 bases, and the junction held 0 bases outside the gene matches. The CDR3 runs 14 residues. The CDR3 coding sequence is TGTGCCAGCAGCCAGGGACAGTATAATTCACCCCTCCACTTT. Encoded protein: CASSQGQYNSPLHF.

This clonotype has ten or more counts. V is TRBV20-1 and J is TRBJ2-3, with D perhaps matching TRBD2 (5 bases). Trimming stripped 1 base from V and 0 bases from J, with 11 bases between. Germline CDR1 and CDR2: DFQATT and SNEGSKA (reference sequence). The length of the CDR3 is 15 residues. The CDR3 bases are TGCAGTGCTAGAGCGGACTGGGTCAGCACAGATACGCAGTATTTT. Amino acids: CSARADWVSTDTQYF.